Described below is a single T cell receptor beta chain sequence and its context. What it binds is unknown. This entry comes from a study of shared clonotypes between healthy human individuals. Whole-study findings and limits: Only a few donors were included, so the genetic and exposure-history diversity represented was limited. Depth was large, yet rarefaction showed that sorted-subset sequencing was incomplete. In contrast to clonotypes shared by all four donors, non-shared clonotypes had lower generation probabilities.

V lost 0 bases and J 9 bases, leaving 22 bases between the germline ends. Germline CDR1 is SGHRS and CDR2 is YFSETQ. The CDR3 runs 17 residues. Assay: immunoSEQ multiplex PCR; the TCRdb copy retains only in-frame clones and omits some. This sample has more than 2 million clones; almost 96% occur once, and the top ten carry around 0.13%. Each donor was a Caucasian adult residing in Nashville, Tennessee. The V call is TRBV5-1, the J call TRBJ2-1; D possibly matches TRBD1 or TRBD2 (7 bases each). This clonotype was obtained from a man aged 18 to 29 in good health. The sequencing sample was made of naive CD4+ T cells sorted from blood. Subset of the sample: CD45RA+ positively selected. CDR3 region: CASSLAPGQEREGEQFF. Written as DNA, the CDR3 is TGCGCCAGCAGCTTGGCGCCCGGACAGGAGAGGGAGGGTGAGCAGTTCTTC.